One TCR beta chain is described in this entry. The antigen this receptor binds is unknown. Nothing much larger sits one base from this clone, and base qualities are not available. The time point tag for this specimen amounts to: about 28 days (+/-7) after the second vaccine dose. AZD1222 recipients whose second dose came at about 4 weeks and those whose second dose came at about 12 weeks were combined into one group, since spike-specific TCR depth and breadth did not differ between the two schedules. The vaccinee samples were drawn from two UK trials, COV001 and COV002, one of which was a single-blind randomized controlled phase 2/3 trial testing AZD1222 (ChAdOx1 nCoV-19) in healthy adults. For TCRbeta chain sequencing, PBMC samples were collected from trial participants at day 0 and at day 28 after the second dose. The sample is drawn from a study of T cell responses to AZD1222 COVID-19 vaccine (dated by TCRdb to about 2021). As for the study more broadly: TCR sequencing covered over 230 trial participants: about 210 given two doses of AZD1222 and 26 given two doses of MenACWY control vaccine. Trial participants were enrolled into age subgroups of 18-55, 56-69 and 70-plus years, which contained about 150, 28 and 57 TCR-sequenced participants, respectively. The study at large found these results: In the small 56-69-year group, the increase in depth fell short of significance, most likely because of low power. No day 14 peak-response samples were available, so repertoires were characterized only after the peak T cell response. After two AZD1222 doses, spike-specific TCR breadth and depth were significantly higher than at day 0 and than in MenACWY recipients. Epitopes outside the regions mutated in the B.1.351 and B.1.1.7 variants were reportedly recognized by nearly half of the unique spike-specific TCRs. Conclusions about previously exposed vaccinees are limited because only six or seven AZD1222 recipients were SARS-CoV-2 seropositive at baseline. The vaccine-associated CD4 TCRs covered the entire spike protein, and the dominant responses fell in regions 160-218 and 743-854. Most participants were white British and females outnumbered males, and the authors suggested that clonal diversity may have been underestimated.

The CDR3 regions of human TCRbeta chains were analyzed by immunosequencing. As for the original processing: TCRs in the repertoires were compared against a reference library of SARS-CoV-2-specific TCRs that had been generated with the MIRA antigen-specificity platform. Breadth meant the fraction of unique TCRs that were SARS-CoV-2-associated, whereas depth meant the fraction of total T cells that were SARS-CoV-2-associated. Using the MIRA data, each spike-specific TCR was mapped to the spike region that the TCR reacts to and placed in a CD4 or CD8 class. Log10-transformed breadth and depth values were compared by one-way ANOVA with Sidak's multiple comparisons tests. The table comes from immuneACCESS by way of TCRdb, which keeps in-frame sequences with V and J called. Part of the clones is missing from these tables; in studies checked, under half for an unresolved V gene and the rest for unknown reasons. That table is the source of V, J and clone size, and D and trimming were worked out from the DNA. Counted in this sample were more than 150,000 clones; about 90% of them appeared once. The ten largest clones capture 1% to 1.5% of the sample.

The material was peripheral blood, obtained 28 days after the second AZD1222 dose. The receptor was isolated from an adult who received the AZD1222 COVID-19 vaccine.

The DNA is as follows: TGTGCCTGTAACAGACCCCGGACTGAAGCTTTCTTT. Its protein is CACNRPRTEAFF. The chain employs TRBV30 and TRBJ1-1; the D gene lacks a confident call. The CDR1 and CDR2 encoded by the germline V gene (reference sequence) are GTSNPN and SVGIG. Including the terminal cysteine and phenylalanine, the CDR3 comprises 12 residues. This entry keeps only the CDR3 DNA: 36 bases, framed from base 1. The V and J ends are trimmed by 6 bases and 5 bases, leaving 13 bases between them. With the rest looked up from the reference TRBV30 and TRBJ1-1 genes rather than sequenced, the full variable domain is SQTIHQWPATLVQPVGSPLSLECTVEGTSNPNLYWYRQAAGRGLQLLFYSVGIGQISSEVPQNLSASRPQDRQFILSSKKLLLSDSGFYLCACNRPRTEAFFGQGTRLTVV.